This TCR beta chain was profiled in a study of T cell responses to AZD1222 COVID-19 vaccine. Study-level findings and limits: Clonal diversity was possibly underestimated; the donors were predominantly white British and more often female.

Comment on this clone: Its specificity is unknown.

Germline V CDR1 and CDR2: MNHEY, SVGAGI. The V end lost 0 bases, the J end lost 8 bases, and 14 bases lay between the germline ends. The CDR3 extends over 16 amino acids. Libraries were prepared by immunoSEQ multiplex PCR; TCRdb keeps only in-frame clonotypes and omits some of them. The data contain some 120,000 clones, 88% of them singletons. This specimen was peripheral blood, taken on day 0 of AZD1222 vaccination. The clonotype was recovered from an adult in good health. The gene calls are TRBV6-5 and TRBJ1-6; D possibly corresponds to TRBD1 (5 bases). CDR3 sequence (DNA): TGTGCCAGCAGTTACTCAACGGTTGGGGGTGATTCACCCCTCCACTTT. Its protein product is CASSYSTVGGDSPLHF.